The source of this T cell receptor beta chain is a study of T cells after yellow fever vaccination. Whole-study results and caveats: Booster sampling recovered most clones from primary vaccination (about 97% CD4, 80% to 90% CD8). One caveat is that FACS-sorted repertoires could contain abundant clonotypes contaminating from the bulk population. Weaker, the secondary response peaked sooner, at day 5 versus 15.

A universal primer site and UMIs were added as TCR cDNA was made by 5'RACE template switching. TCRdb passed the 5' RACE reads through MiXCR, listing each CDR3 protein once. The repertoire consists of some 300,000 distinct CDR3 sequences, with approximately 3.8% occurring once and the leading ten covering 23%. The CDR3 has 11 amino acids. V was pared by 9 bases and J by 2 bases, with 7 bases between. At least ten counts were recorded for this clonotype. Antigen: not known. V and J are TRBV12-3 or TRBV12-4 and TRBJ1-2; unclear D gene. The material was PBMCs, obtained on the day of the yellow fever booster vaccination. The source is a man aged 18 to 35 who received the YFV17D yellow fever vaccine. CDR3 in amino acids: CASRENYGYTF. The CDR3 DNA follows: TGTGCCAGTCGGGAAAACTATGGCTACACCTTC.